This TCR beta chain appears in the sequencing data of a study of CD8+CD57+ T cells in acquired aplastic anemia. TCR beta VDJ combinations and CDR3 sequences were profiled from genomic DNA. Using its own MiXCR run on the reads, TCRdb lists one record per CDR3 protein. Found here are approximately 190,000 distinct CDR3 sequences, 55% to 70% of them singletons; the top ten hold around 46%. With regard to this clonotype: The target antigen is unknown.

Study-level findings and limits: Patients and controls were found to share approximately 31 CD8+ CDR3 sequences.

V shed 0 bases and J shed 8 bases, with 11 bases lying between them. CDR1 is SGHVS and CDR2 is FNYEAQ in the germline V gene. The CDR3 loop spans 15 amino acids. The J gene is TRBJ1-6, the V gene TRBV7-6; no clear D. The source material was sorted CD4+, CD8+, or CD8+CD57+ T cells (not recorded which) from PBMCs. The receptor was isolated from a human donor with severe aplastic anemia or a healthy control (not recorded which). CDR3 loop: CASSLADLGDSPLHF. DNA for the CDR3: TGTGCCAGCAGCTTAGCAGACCTTGGGGATTCACCCCTCCACTTT. The full variable domain, with the rest looked up from reference TRBV7-6 and TRBJ1-6, is GAGVSQSPRYKVTKRGQDVALRCDPISGHVSLYWYRQALGQGPEFLTYFNYEAQQDKSGLPNDRFSAERPEGSISTLTIQRTEQRDSAMYRCASSLADLGDSPLHFGNGTRLTVT.